Shown below are 14 T cell receptor beta chains from a single sample sequenced in a study of early T cells in non-severe SARS-CoV-2 infection. TCRdb reanalysed the 5' RACE reads using MiXCR and keeps one entry per CDR3 protein. Altogether about 110,000 distinct CDR3 sequences are present, roughly 12% being singletons, with the ten largest covering about 4%. The input for sequencing was whole blood, taken at baseline. The receptor set was obtained from an adult who was a healthcare worker with PCR-confirmed SARS-CoV-2 infection or an uninfected control (not recorded which).

This clonotype has ten or more counts. The V call is TRBV2, the J call TRBJ2-7; a weak D match, TRBD2 (6 bases). The length of the CDR3 is 16 residues. Trimming left V 7 bases short and J 0 bases short, with 19 bases between. CDR1 is SNHLY and CDR2 is FYNNEI in the germline V gene. The CDR3, as DNA: TGTGCCAGCAACCGGGGGTCCATTCAGTTCTCCTACGAGCAGTACTTC. Translation: CASNRGSIQFSYEQYF.

The chain links TRBV2 to TRBJ1-2; no firm D call. This CDR3 comprises 14 residues. Trimming left V 3 bases short and J 2 bases short, with 10 bases between. The germline V gene has CDR1 SNHLY and CDR2 FYNNEI. The CDR3 DNA reads TGTGCCAGCAGTGAGGGAGGGCGGAACTATGGCTACACCTTC. As protein: CASSEGGRNYGYTF. Based on the CDR3 plus reference TRBV2 and TRBJ1-2, the full variable domain is EPEVTQTPSHQVTQMGQEVILRCVPISNHLYFYWYRQILGQKVEFLVSFYNNEISEKSEIFDDQFSVERPDGSNFTLKIRSTKLEDSAMYFCASSEGGRNYGYTFGSGTRLTVV.

This clonotype was seen many times. The rearrangement links TRBV6-6 to TRBJ1-2, with 7 bases lining up with TRBD1. V dropped 6 bases and J dropped 5; count of bases not matched to a gene: 12. The CDR3 runs to 15 residues. In germline, CDR1 is MNHNY, CDR2 SVGAGI (reference sequence). The CDR3 loop is CASRPTTGVEYGYTF. Written as DNA, the CDR3 is TGTGCCAGCAGACCCACTACAGGGGTTGAGTATGGCTACACCTTC.

The chain's CDR3 is CSPPGIGGYGYTF. For the CDR3, the DNA is TGCAGCCCACCCGGGATAGGGGGCTATGGCTACACCTTC. The chain carries TRBV29-1 and TRBJ1-2; possibly TRBD1 for D (6 bases). Looked up from germline, CDR1 is SQVTM and CDR2 is ANQGSEA. V was pared by 8 bases and J by 4 bases, with 17 bases between. The CDR3 has 13 residues.

The chain has TRBV2 and TRBJ1-2, with 9 bases aligning to TRBD1. The CDR3 runs to 14 residues. Trimming cost V 3 bases and J 6 bases; bases outside gene matches: 5. Per germline, CDR1 SNHLY and CDR2 FYNNEI. The CDR3 loop is CASSDTGGYNGYTF. The CDR3 DNA is TGTGCCAGCAGTGACACAGGGGGCTATAATGGCTACACCTTC.

This clonotype came up many times. As DNA, the CDR3 is TGCGCCAGCAGCCCCGACAGGGAGAATAGATCACCCCTCCACTTT. It codes for CASSPDRENRSPLHF. The chain joins TRBV5-1 to TRBJ1-6, with 7 bases fitting TRBD1. Per germline, CDR1 SGHRS and CDR2 YFSETQ. The ends lost 4 bases at V and 10 bases at J; junction bases unmatched: 11. This CDR3 is 15 amino acids long. Complete variable domain (other parts from reference TRBV5-1 and TRBJ1-6): KAGVTQTPRYLIKTRGQQVTLSCSPISGHRSVSWYQQTPGQGLQFLFEYFSETQRNKGNFPGRFSGRQFSNSRSEMNVSTLELGDSALYLCASSPDRENRSPLHFGNGTRLTVT.

This clonotype occurred a few times. The genes are TRBV9 and TRBJ2-7, with TRBD2 as a possible D gene (5 bases). The CDR3 length is 14 residues. V gave up 0 bases and J gave up 5 bases, with 12 bases separating them. From germline, CDR1 is SGDLS and CDR2 YYNGEE. CDR3 bases: TGTGCCAGCAGCGTAGACGGGGAACGGGACGAGCAGTACTTC. Amino acids: CASSVDGERDEQYF.

The chain couples TRBV20-1 to TRBJ1-2; 7 bases are a match to TRBD1. Germline lookup yields CDR1 DFQATT and CDR2 SNEGSKA (reference sequence). V lost 6 bases to trimming and J lost 2 bases; unmatched junction nucleotides: 6. The CDR3 runs 13 residues. For the CDR3, the DNA is TGCAGTGCCCGGCCGGGACAGAACTATGGCTACACCTTC. Protein product: CSARPGQNYGYTF.

This clonotype was recorded a few times. The V and J genes are TRBV18 and TRBJ2-1, with TRBD2 identical over 8 bases. The CDR3 totals 20 residues. With V trimmed by 0 bases and J by 4 bases, 17 bases remained unmatched. Germline-derived CDR1 and CDR2 are KGHSH and LQKENI. In DNA, the CDR3 is TGTGCCAGCTCACCACCTAGGGCTAGCGGGCGGAGCGGGATATACAATGAGCAGTTCTTC. Amino acid sequence: CASSPPRASGRSGIYNEQFF.

This clonotype was detected a few times. The V gene is TRBV27, the J gene TRBJ1-5, with a tentative D call TRBD1 (5 bases). Germline CDR1 is MNHEY and CDR2 is SMNVEV (reference sequence). This CDR3 contains 13 residues. Trimming left V 0 bases short and J 9 bases short, with 9 bases between. The CDR3 here is CASSLSFTGPQHF. CDR3 in DNA: TGTGCCAGCAGTTTATCGTTTACAGGGCCCCAGCATTTT.

V usage is TRBV10-3 and J usage is TRBJ2-1; 15 nucleotides agree with TRBD2. Germline CDR1 and CDR2: ENHRY and SYGVKD. After removal of 6 bases from V and 6 bases from J, the junction contained 6 bases not matched to a gene. This CDR3 region has 16 residues. This CDR3 reads CAISGGLAGGPNEQFF. In nucleotides, the CDR3 is TGTGCCATCAGCGGTGGACTAGCGGGGGGGCCCAATGAGCAGTTCTTC.

V gene TRBV6-2 or TRBV6-3 combines with J gene TRBJ2-4, with TRBD1 matching over 7 bases. The V gene's germline CDR1 is MNHEY and CDR2 SVGEGT. The J segment lost 0 bases and the V segment lost 6 bases, leaving 5 bases of the junction unmatched. The CDR3 runs 15 residues. The CDR3 nucleotides are TGTGCCAGCAGCTGGGGGACAGTAGCCAAAAACATTCAGTACTTC. Residues: CASSWGTVAKNIQYF.

This clonotype was detected many times. Here the CDR3 DNA reads TGTGCCAGCAGTGAAGCGACGGGACAGGGGGCGATTGAACTGTTTTTT. Amino acid sequence: CASSEATGQGAIELFF. This chain uses TRBV6-1 with TRBJ1-4; 12 bases align to TRBD1. CDR1 is MNHNS and CDR2 is SASEGT in the germline V gene. The CDR3 is made up of 16 amino acids. J was trimmed by 12 bases and V by 0 bases; bases with no gene match: 8.

The CDR3 loop reads CAISEATSGKYNEQFF. As DNA, the CDR3 is TGTGCCATCAGTGAGGCAACTAGCGGGAAATACAATGAGCAGTTCTTC. The J gene is TRBJ2-1, the V gene TRBV10-3; TRBD2 matches at 10 bases. J lost 4 bases, V lost 2 bases, and 5 bases had no gene match. CDR1 is ENHRY and CDR2 is SYGVKD in the germline V gene. CDR3 length equals 16 residues.